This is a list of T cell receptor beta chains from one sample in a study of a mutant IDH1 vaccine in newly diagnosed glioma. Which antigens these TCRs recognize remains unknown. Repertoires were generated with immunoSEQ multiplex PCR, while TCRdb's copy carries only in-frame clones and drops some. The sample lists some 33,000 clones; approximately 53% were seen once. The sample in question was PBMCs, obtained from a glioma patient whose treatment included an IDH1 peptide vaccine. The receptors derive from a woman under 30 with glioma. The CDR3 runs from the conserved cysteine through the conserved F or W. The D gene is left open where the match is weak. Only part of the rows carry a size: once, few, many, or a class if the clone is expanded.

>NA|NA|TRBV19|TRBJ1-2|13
CASSLRLNYGYTF
TGTGCCAGTAGTCTGAGACTGAACTATGGCTACACCTTC
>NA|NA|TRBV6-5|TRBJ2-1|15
CASSQTGRRRNEQFF
TGTGCCAGCAGCCAGACTGGTAGAAGGCGCAATGAGCAGTTCTTC
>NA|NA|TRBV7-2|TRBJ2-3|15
CASSLGRLRADTQYF
TGTGCCAGCAGCTTAGGTCGGCTGCGGGCAGATACGCAGTATTTT
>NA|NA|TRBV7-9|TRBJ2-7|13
CASSPGRGYEQYF
TGTGCCAGCAGCCCGGGACGGGGATACGAGCAGTACTTC
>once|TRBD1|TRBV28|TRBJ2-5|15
CASSPWTGGKETQYF
TGTGCCAGCAGTCCCTGGACAGGGGGAAAAGAGACCCAGTACTTC
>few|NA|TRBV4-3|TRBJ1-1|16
CASSQDLSRLGTEAFF
TGCGCCAGCAGCCAAGATCTTTCCAGGCTGGGCACTGAAGCTTTCTTT
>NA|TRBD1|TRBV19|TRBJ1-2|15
CASSPTGVSFDGYTF
TGTGCCAGTAGTCCTACAGGGGTTAGCTTCGATGGCTACACCTTC
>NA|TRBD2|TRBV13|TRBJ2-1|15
CASSLPTSGDFEQFF
TGTGCCAGCAGCCTCCCCACTAGCGGGGATTTTGAGCAGTTCTTC
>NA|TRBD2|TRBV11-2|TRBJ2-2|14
CASSLSGITGELFF
TGTGCCAGCAGCTTAAGCGGGATCACCGGGGAGCTGTTTTTT
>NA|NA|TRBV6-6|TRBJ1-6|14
CASIHTGGNSPLHF
TGTGCCAGCATCCATACAGGAGGGAATTCACCCCTCCACTTT
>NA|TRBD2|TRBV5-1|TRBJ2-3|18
CASSLVVRGDFRTDTQYF
TGCGCCAGCAGCTTGGTAGTGCGGGGGGACTTTCGCACAGATACGCAGTATTTT
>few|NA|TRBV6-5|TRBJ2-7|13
CASTQGSSYEQYF
TGTGCCAGCACCCAGGGAAGTTCCTACGAGCAGTACTTC
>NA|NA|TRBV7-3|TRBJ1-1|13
CASSLGGAGEAFF
TGTGCCAGCAGCTTGGGGGGCGCCGGTGAAGCTTTCTTT
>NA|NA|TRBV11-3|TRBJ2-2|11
CASTKSGELFF
TGTGCCAGCACCAAAAGCGGGGAGCTGTTTTTT
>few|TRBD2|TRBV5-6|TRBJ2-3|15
CASSLPGGNTDTQYF
TGTGCCAGCAGCCTCCCGGGGGGGAACACAGATACGCAGTATTTT
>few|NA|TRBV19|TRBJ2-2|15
CASSIGSINTGELFF
TGTGCCAGTAGTATAGGAAGCATAAACACCGGGGAGCTGTTTTTT
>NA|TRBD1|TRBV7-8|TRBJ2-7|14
CATRTGTGGHEQYF
TGTGCCACGAGGACCGGGACAGGGGGCCACGAGCAGTACTTC
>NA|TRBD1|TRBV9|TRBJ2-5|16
CASSVGDRGRLETQYF
TGTGCCAGCAGCGTAGGGGACAGGGGGCGTCTAGAGACCCAGTACTTC
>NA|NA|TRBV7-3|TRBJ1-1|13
CASSEQANTEAFF
TGTGCCAGCAGCGAACAGGCTAACACTGAAGCTTTCTTT
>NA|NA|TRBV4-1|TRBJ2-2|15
CASSQVDGNGGELFF
TGCGCCAGCAGCCAAGTAGACGGGAATGGCGGGGAGCTGTTTTTT
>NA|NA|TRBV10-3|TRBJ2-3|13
CAISSGHQDTQYF
TGTGCCATATCAAGCGGACACCAGGATACGCAGTATTTT
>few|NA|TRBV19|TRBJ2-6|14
CASSLGTGANVLTF
TGTGCCAGTAGCCTCGGGACTGGGGCCAACGTCCTGACTTTC
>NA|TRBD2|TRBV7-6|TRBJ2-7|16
CASSLGVAGVSYEQYF
TGTGCCAGCAGCTTAGGGGTAGCGGGAGTATCCTACGAGCAGTACTTC
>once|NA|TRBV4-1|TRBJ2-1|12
CASSHDQLEQFF
TGCGCCAGCAGCCACGATCAGCTAGAGCAGTTCTTC
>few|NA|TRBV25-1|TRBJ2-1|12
CASSVGSNEQFF
TGTGCCAGCAGTGTCGGGAGTAATGAGCAGTTCTTC
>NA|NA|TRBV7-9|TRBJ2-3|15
CASSYYPDRTDTQYF
TGTGCCAGCAGCTATTACCCTGATCGGACAGATACGCAGTATTTT
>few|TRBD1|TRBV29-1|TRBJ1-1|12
CSVGQGGTEAFF
TGCAGTGTTGGACAGGGGGGCACTGAAGCTTTCTTT
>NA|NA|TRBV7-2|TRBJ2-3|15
CASSSGGLYGDTQYF
TGTGCCAGCAGCTCTGGGGGTTTGTATGGGGATACGCAGTATTTT
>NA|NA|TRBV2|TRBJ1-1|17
CASRDDIPGLGNTEAFF
TGTGCCAGCAGAGACGATATCCCGGGACTGGGGAACACTGAAGCTTTCTTT
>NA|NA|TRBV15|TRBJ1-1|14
CATSRDGSREQAFF
TGTGCCACCAGCAGAGATGGTAGCAGGGAGCAAGCTTTCTTT
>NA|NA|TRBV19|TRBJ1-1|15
CASNPTAGGDTEAFF
TGTGCCAGTAATCCGACAGCCGGAGGGGACACTGAAGCTTTCTTT
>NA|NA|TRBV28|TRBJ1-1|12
CASSFGDTEAFF
TGTGCCAGCAGTTTCGGGGACACTGAAGCTTTCTTT
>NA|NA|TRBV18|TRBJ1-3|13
CASSPDGGNTIYF
TGTGCCAGCTCACCCGATGGCGGAAACACCATATATTTT
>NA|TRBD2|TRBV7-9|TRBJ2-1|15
CASSFREAIYNEQFF
TGTGCCAGCAGCTTTCGGGAGGCCATCTACAATGAGCAGTTCTTC
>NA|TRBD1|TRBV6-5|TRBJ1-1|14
CASSGTRGRTEAFF
TGTGCCAGCAGTGGAACAAGGGGGCGCACTGAAGCTTTCTTT
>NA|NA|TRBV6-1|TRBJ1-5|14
CASREAGVGQPQHF
TGTGCCAGCAGGGAAGCAGGGGTAGGTCAGCCCCAGCATTTT
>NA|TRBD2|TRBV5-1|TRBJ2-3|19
CASSIGLAGGQSSTDTQYF
TGCGCCAGCAGCATAGGACTAGCGGGGGGGCAATCAAGTACAGATACGCAGTATTTT
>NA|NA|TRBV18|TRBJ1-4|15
CASSRTKPTNEKLFF
TGTGCCAGCTCACGGACGAAACCGACTAATGAAAAACTGTTTTTT
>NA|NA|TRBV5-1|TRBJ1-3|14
CASSPDTPGNTIYF
TGCGCCAGCAGCCCGGATACCCCTGGAAACACCATATATTTT
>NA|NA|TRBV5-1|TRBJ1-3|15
CASSPGAASGNTIYF
TGCGCCAGCAGCCCCGGGGCAGCCTCTGGAAACACCATATATTTT
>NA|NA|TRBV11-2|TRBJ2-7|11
CASSLVYEQYF
TGTGCCAGCAGCTTAGTCTACGAGCAGTACTTC
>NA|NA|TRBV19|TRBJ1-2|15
CASIAATGQIYGYTF
TGTGCCAGTATCGCGGCGACAGGACAGATCTATGGCTACACCTTC
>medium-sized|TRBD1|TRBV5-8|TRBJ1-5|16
CASSLDRGMSRQPQHF
TGTGCCAGCAGCTTGGACAGGGGCATGTCGCGTCAGCCCCAGCATTTT
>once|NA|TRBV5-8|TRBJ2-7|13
CASTPRARYEQYF
TGTGCCAGCACTCCCAGGGCGAGGTACGAGCAGTACTTC
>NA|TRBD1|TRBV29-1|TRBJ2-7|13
CSARPGQGYEQYF
TGCAGTGCGAGGCCAGGACAGGGTTACGAGCAGTACTTC
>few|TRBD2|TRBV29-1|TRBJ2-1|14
CSVLTSGITNEQFF
TGCAGCGTTCTGACTAGCGGGATAACGAATGAGCAGTTCTTC
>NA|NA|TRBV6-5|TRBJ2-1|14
CASSYSLWGNEQFF
TGTGCCAGCAGTTACTCTTTATGGGGCAATGAGCAGTTCTTC
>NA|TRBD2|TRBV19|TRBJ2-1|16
CASSSLAGGRYNEQFF
TGTGCCAGTAGCTCACTAGCGGGAGGCCGCTACAATGAGCAGTTCTTC